This is a list of T cell receptor beta chains from one sample in a study of T cell responses to AZD1222 COVID-19 vaccine. The repertoire was sequenced with immunoSEQ multiplex PCR; TCRdb's copy has only in-frame clones and lacks some. The data show 95,000 to 120,000 clones, with about 86% seen just once and 3.3% held by the top ten. The sample here was peripheral blood, taken on day 0 of AZD1222 vaccination. The receptors originated from an adult in good health. The CDR3 runs from the conserved cysteine through the conserved F or W. Each record gives: clone size, J gene, D gene, V gene, CDR3 protein, CDR3 DNA. A D gene is named only where the DNA matches it firmly. Some rows have no size entry. The others give once, few or many, or a class for an expanded clone.

. TRBJ1-1 TRBD1 TRBV24-1 CATERTGGMKNTEAFF TGTGCCACAGAAAGGACAGGGGGTATGAAGAACACTGAAGCTTTCTTT
. TRBJ2-2 . TRBV5-4 CASSFYTGELFF TGTGCCAGCAGCTTTTACACCGGGGAGCTGTTTTTT
. TRBJ1-2 . TRBV10-3 CAITDSSLNGYTF TGTGCCATCACTGACAGCTCCCTAAATGGCTACACCTTC
once TRBJ1-6 . TRBV7-9 CASSLGQALHF TGTGCCAGCAGCTTAGGGCAGGCCCTCCACTTT
. TRBJ1-4 . TRBV5-4 CASREDLSDEKLFF TGTGCCAGCAGAGAGGACTTGTCTGATGAAAAACTGTTTTTT
once TRBJ2-1 TRBD2 TRBV29-1 CSVGGGVWQSSYNEQFF TGCAGCGTTGGGGGGGGTGTATGGCAAAGCTCCTACAATGAGCAGTTCTTC
. TRBJ2-2 . TRBV4-1 CASSQTGINTGELFF TGCGCCAGCAGCCAAACAGGGATTAACACCGGGGAGCTGTTTTTT
. TRBJ1-4 . TRBV28 CASSTQPWDGKLFF TGTGCCAGCAGTACCCAACCGTGGGATGGAAAACTGTTTTTT
. TRBJ1-6 TRBD1 TRBV5-1 CASSTGQGGDSPLHF TGCGCCAGCAGCACCGGGCAGGGGGGAGATTCACCCCTCCACTTT
once TRBJ2-5 . TRBV5-1 CASRAGSSGVETQYF TGCGCCAGCAGGGCGGGGAGCTCCGGGGTCGAGACCCAGTACTTC
few TRBJ1-1 TRBD1 TRBV6-4 CASSEGQGTEAFF TGTGCCAGCAGTGAGGGACAGGGCACTGAAGCTTTCTTT
. TRBJ2-7 . TRBV27 CASSPQGTSYEQYF TGTGCCAGCAGTCCACAGGGTACCTCCTACGAGCAGTACTTC
. TRBJ1-2 . TRBV29-1 CSVVRTAYGYTF TGCAGCGTTGTAAGAACAGCTTATGGCTACACCTTC
. TRBJ1-1 TRBD1 TRBV4-2 CASSPGGGANTEAFF TGTGCCAGCAGCCCAGGGGGGGGCGCGAACACTGAAGCTTTCTTT
. TRBJ2-2 . TRBV6-4 CASSDRDTGELFF TGTGCCAGCAGTGACAGGGACACCGGGGAGCTGTTTTTT
. TRBJ1-4 TRBD1 TRBV5-1 CASSRGTAINEKLFF TGCGCCAGCAGCCGAGGGACAGCGATTAATGAAAAACTGTTTTTT
once TRBJ2-7 . TRBV30 CAWSVGHPYEQYF TGTGCCTGGAGTGTCGGACACCCCTACGAGCAGTACTTC
. TRBJ2-6 . TRBV13 CASSLRGPGANVLTF TGTGCCAGCAGCTTGCGGGGGCCAGGGGCCAACGTCCTGACTTTC
. TRBJ1-2 . TRBV6-5 CASSSSTGSGGYGYTF TGTGCCAGCAGTTCAAGCACAGGGAGTGGTGGCTATGGCTACACCTTC
. TRBJ2-3 . TRBV19 CASSIPPGDTDTQYF TGTGCCAGTAGTATTCCTCCAGGGGACACAGATACGCAGTATTTT
once TRBJ2-7 TRBD2 TRBV7-2 CASSSLAGETYEQYF TGTGCCAGCAGTTCCCTAGCGGGGGAAACCTACGAGCAGTACTTC
. TRBJ1-2 . TRBV4-1 CASSQDGSNYGYTF TGCGCCAGCAGCCAAGATGGTTCTAACTATGGCTACACCTTC
. TRBJ1-1 TRBD1 TRBV5-1 CASSTGTGSLEAFF TGCGCCAGCTCGACCGGGACAGGGTCTCTTGAAGCTTTCTTT
. TRBJ2-2 . TRBV19 CASSIGQGGTGELFF TGTGCCAGTAGTATAGGCCAGGGGGGCACCGGGGAGCTGTTTTTT
. TRBJ2-7 . TRBV19 CASSMKGIGYEQYF TGTGCCAGTAGTATGAAGGGAATCGGCTACGAGCAGTACTTC
. TRBJ2-1 TRBD1 TRBV5-1 CASSLGTGVYNEQFF TGCGCCAGCAGCTTGGGGACAGGGGTTTACAATGAGCAGTTCTTC
. TRBJ1-4 . TRBV10-2 CASRFGGTNEKLFF TGCGCCAGCAGGTTCGGAGGAACTAATGAAAAACTGTTTTTT
few TRBJ1-2 TRBD1 TRBV7-2 CASSSHSTGGYGYTF TGTGCCAGCAGCTCCCACTCTACAGGGGGATATGGCTACACCTTC
once TRBJ2-7 . TRBV7-2 CASSFRTAHASSYEQYF TGTGCCAGCAGCTTCCGGACAGCCCACGCTAGCTCCTACGAGCAGTACTTC
. TRBJ2-1 TRBD2 TRBV25-1 CASSEFFASGGNEQFF TGTGCCAGCAGTGAATTCTTCGCTAGCGGGGGTAATGAGCAGTTCTTC
. TRBJ2-5 . TRBV6-5 CASGILTAQETQYF TGTGCCAGCGGCATACTGACAGCTCAAGAGACCCAGTACTTC
. TRBJ2-1 . TRBV11-2 CASSLGLYNEQFF TGTGCCAGCAGCTTAGGTCTATACAATGAGCAGTTCTTC
. TRBJ2-5 TRBD2 TRBV5-1 CASSKAILAGAWETQYF TGCGCCAGCAGCAAAGCCATCCTAGCGGGGGCCTGGGAGACCCAGTACTTC
once TRBJ1-5 . TRBV28 CASSLEGRKDQPQHF TGTGCCAGCAGTTTAGAGGGCAGAAAAGATCAGCCCCAGCATTTT
. TRBJ1-6 . TRBV5-1 CASSLEIGGQNSPLHF TGCGCCAGCAGCTTGGAGATCGGGGGGCAAAATTCACCCCTCCACTTT
. TRBJ1-2 . TRBV7-2 CASSSSGFDNYGYTF TGTGCCAGCAGCTCCTCGGGGTTTGATAACTATGGCTACACCTTC
. TRBJ2-1 TRBD2 TRBV10-1 CASSSGGRGNEQFF TGCGCCAGCAGTAGCGGGGGCCGGGGCAATGAGCAGTTCTTC
. TRBJ1-1 TRBD1 TRBV7-2 CASSLKGQSTEAFF TGTGCCAGCAGCTTAAAGGGACAGAGCACTGAAGCTTTCTTT
. TRBJ2-1 . TRBV11-1 CASSLESWNEQFF TGTGCCAGCAGCTTAGAGAGTTGGAATGAGCAGTTCTTC
. TRBJ2-1 TRBD1 TRBV5-1 CASARDSSYNEQFF TGCGCCAGCGCCCGGGACAGCTCCTACAATGAGCAGTTCTTC
. TRBJ2-7 TRBD1 TRBV19 CASSPDKGTAAYEQYF TGTGCCAGTAGTCCGGACAAGGGGACAGCTGCCTACGAGCAGTACTTC
. TRBJ1-2 TRBD1 TRBV11-2 CASSLGTGLDYGYTF TGTGCCAGCAGCTTAGGGACAGGGTTGGACTATGGCTACACCTTC
once TRBJ1-6 TRBD1 TRBV27 CASSSGQGANSPLHF TGTGCCAGCAGTTCAGGACAGGGGGCGAATTCACCCCTCCACTTT
few TRBJ1-2 . TRBV6-5 CASSPEGGWGGYTF TGTGCCAGCAGTCCTGAGGGGGGCTGGGGTGGCTACACCTTC
. TRBJ1-6 TRBD1 TRBV27 CASSGTGLKPLHF TGTGCCAGCAGCGGGACAGGGCTGAAGCCCCTCCACTTT
. TRBJ1-6 . TRBV14 CASSRSGWKSPLHF TGTGCCAGCAGCCGGTCAGGCTGGAAGTCACCCCTCCACTTT
. TRBJ1-1 . TRBV7-2 CASSHEPKEGGTEAFF TGTGCCAGCAGCCATGAGCCCAAAGAAGGAGGCACTGAAGCTTTCTTT
. TRBJ2-1 TRBD2 TRBV6-4 CASRSGLAGVGEQFF TGTGCCAGCAGGTCGGGACTAGCGGGGGTGGGTGAGCAGTTCTTC
. TRBJ1-6 . TRBV6-2/TRBV6-3 CASSPGVNSPLHF TGTGCCAGCAGTCCAGGGGTTAATTCACCCCTCCACTTT
. TRBJ1-2 TRBD1 TRBV28 CASSFDLGQGAGGYGYTF TGTGCCAGCAGTTTCGATTTGGGACAGGGTGCAGGTGGCTATGGCTACACCTTC
. TRBJ2-3 TRBD2 TRBV19 CASSTSGGTDTQYF TGTGCCAGCTCGACTAGCGGGGGCACAGATACGCAGTATTTT
. TRBJ2-5 TRBD2 TRBV28 CASSNSQTSGEGSQYF TGTGCCAGCAGTAACTCCCAGACTAGCGGGGAGGGGTCCCAGTACTTC
. TRBJ2-7 . TRBV9 CASSVGSRSYEQYF TGTGCCAGCAGCGTAGGGTCCAGGAGCTACGAGCAGTACTTC
. TRBJ1-4 . TRBV4-2 CASSRPGGEEKLFF TGTGCCAGCAGCCGCCCGGGGGGAGAGGAAAAACTGTTTTTT
. TRBJ2-7 . TRBV11-2 CASSSTPGSGYEQYF TGTGCCAGCAGCTCGACCCCCGGGAGCGGGTACGAGCAGTACTTC